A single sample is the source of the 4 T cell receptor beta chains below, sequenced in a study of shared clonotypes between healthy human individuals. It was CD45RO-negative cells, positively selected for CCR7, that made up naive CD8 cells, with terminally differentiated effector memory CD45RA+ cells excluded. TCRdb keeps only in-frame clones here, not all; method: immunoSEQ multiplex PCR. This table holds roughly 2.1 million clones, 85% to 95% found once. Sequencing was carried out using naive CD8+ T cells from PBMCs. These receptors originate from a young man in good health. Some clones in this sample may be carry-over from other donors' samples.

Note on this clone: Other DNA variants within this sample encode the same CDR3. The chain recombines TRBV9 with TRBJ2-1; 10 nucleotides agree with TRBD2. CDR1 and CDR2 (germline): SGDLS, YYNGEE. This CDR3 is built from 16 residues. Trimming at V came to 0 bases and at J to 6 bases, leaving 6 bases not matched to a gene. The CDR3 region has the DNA TGTGCCAGCAGCGTAGCGAGGACTAGCGGAACCAATGAGCAGTTCTTC. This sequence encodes CASSVARTSGTNEQFF. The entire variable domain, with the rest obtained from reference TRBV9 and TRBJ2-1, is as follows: DSGVTQTPKHLITATGQRVTLRCSPRSGDLSVYWYQQSLDQGLQFLIQYYNGEERAKGNILERFSAQQFPDLHSELNLSSLELGDSALYFCASSVARTSGTNEQFFGPGTRLTVL.

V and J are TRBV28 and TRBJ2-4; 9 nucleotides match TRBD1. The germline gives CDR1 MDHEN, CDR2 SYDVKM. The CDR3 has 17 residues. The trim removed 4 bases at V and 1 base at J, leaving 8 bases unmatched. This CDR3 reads CASSSGTGGWAKNIQYF. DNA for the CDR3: TGTGCCAGCAGTTCGGGAACAGGGGGCTGGGCCAAAAACATTCAGTACTTC.

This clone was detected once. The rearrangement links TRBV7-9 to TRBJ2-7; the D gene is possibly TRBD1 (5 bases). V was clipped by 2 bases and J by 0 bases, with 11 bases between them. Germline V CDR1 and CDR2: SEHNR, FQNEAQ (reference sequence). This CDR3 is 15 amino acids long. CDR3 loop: CASSLQGPHSYEQYF. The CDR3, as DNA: TGTGCCAGCAGCTTACAGGGCCCACACTCCTACGAGCAGTACTTC.

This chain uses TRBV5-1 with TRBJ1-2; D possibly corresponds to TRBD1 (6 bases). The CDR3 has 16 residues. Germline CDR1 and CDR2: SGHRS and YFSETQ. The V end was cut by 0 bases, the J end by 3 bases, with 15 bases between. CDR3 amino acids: CASSLETGALDYGYTF. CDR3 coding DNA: TGCGCCAGCAGCTTGGAGACAGGCGCCCTCGACTATGGCTACACCTTC.